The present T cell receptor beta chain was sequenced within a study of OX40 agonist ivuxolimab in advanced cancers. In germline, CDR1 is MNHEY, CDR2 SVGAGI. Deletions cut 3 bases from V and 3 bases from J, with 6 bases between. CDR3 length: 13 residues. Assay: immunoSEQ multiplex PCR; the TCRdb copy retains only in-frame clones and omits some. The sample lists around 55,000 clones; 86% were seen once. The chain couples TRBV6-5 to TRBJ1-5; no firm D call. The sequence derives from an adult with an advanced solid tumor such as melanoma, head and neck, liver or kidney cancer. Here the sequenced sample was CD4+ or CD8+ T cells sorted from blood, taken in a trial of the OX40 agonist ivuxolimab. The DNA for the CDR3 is TGTGCCAGCAGTTATGACAACAATCAGCCCCAGCATTTT. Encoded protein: CASSYDNNQPQHF.